The 20 T cell receptor beta chains below come from one sample, sequenced in a study of CD8 T cells in ankylosing spondylitis. Findings and limits, study-wide: Made up of 7 to 9 highly homologous variants, a TCR beta motif appeared characteristic of ankylosing spondylitis blood.

These TCRs are of unknown antigen specificity. Via MiXCR, TCRdb re-called the 5' RACE reads, giving one row per CDR3 protein. Among more than 650,000 distinct CDR3 sequences listed, about an eighth were seen once. Sequenced input: blood, either unsorted or a sorted T cell fraction (not recorded which). These receptors all come from a male donor with ankylosing spondylitis.

The CDR3 sequence is CASRQGRDDTEAFF. CDR3 DNA sequence: TGTGCCAGCAGACAGGGGCGTGATGACACTGAAGCTTTCTTT. The chain is built from TRBV7-9 and TRBJ1-1; 7 positions agree with TRBD1. V gave up 6 bases and J gave up 3 bases; unmatched junction bases: 7. Germline V CDR1 and CDR2: SEHNR, FQNEAQ (reference sequence). This CDR3 spans 14 amino acids.

The chain couples TRBV20-1 to TRBJ2-3, with a tentative D call TRBD2 (5 bases). Germline V CDR1 and CDR2: DFQATT, SNEGSKA (reference sequence). V gave up 0 bases and J gave up 4 bases, with 14 bases separating them. CDR3 length: 15 residues. The chain's CDR3 is CSARDGRGNADTQYF. The CDR3 bases are TGCAGTGCTAGAGATGGTAGAGGGAATGCAGATACGCAGTATTTT.

The chain couples TRBV12-3 or TRBV12-4 to TRBJ2-5; D gene ambiguous. The CDR3 has 14 residues. V was pared by 2 bases and J by 0 bases, with 7 bases between. Written as DNA, the CDR3 is TGTGCCAGCAGTTTATATCCAAACCAAGAGACCCAGTACTTC. Translating it yields CASSLYPNQETQYF.

This clonotype was counted ten times or more. The chain uses TRBV6-4 and TRBJ1-5; D uncertain. This CDR3 has 14 residues. V was pared by 2 bases and J by 2 bases, with 7 bases between. The germline V gene encodes CDR1 MRHNA and CDR2 SNTAGT. The CDR3 bases are TGTGCCAGCAGTGACGAGTATCGCAATCAGCCCCAGCATTTT. Translated, it gives CASSDEYRNQPQHF.

The DNA for the CDR3 is TGTGCCAGCAGCCCCAGGGGATATACGCAGTATTTT. It specifies CASSPRGYTQYF. The chain couples TRBV5-6 to TRBJ2-3; weak D call: TRBD1 (6 bases). Germline CDR1 and CDR2: SGHDT and YYEEEE. The CDR3 length is 12 residues. Trimming stripped 4 bases from V and 7 bases from J, with 10 bases between.

This clonotype appeared a few times. The V call is TRBV6-1, the J call TRBJ1-5, with 9 bases identical to TRBD1. Germline V gene sequence: CDR1 MNHNS, CDR2 SASEGT. CDR3 length: 14 residues. The V segment lost 5 bases and the J segment 7 bases; nucleotides outside the gene matches: 6. CDR3 loop: CASSPGTGYQPQHF. CDR3 nucleotides: TGTGCCAGCAGTCCCGGGACAGGGTACCAGCCCCAGCATTTT.

V gene TRBV9 combines with J gene TRBJ2-3; D unclear. V gave up 6 bases and J gave up 4 bases, with 15 bases separating them. The CDR3 runs 14 residues. Germline V gene data show CDR1 as SGDLS and CDR2 as YYNGEE. CDR3 region: CASNGVAFSDTQYF. The CDR3 DNA reads as TGTGCCAGCAACGGAGTGGCCTTTTCAGATACGCAGTATTTT. The variable domain in full, with the rest retrieved from reference TRBV9 and TRBJ2-3, is DSGVTQTPKHLITATGQRVTLRCSPRSGDLSVYWYQQSLDQGLQFLIQYYNGEERAKGNILERFSAQQFPDLHSELNLSSLELGDSALYFCASNGVAFSDTQYFGPGTRLTVL.

This clonotype was detected a few times. A read error may produce the germline difference seen at one junction end. The chain has TRBV2 and TRBJ2-1; 8 nucleotides match TRBD1. Per germline, CDR1 SNHLY and CDR2 FYNNEI. CDR3 length: 14 residues. The CDR3 here is CASGDRGIYNEQFF. Written as DNA, the CDR3 is TGTGCCAGCGGTGACAGGGGAATTTACAATGAGCAGTTCTTC.

J is TRBJ2-2 and V is TRBV11-2, with D perhaps given as TRBD1 or TRBD2 (5 bases each). Germline V gene data show CDR1 as SGHAT and CDR2 as FQNNGV. This CDR3 has 14 residues. V shed 3 bases and J shed 7 bases, with 12 bases lying between them. Written as DNA, the CDR3 is TGTGCCAGCAGCTTCAGAGGGGCGAGCGGGGAGCTGTTTTTT. Translating gives CASSFRGASGELFF.

The chain has TRBV29-1 and TRBJ1-4; D perhaps matches TRBD1 (5 bases). V shed 3 bases and J shed 8 bases, with 10 bases lying between them. The CDR3 spans 12 residues. Germline V gene sequence: CDR1 SQVTM, CDR2 ANQGSEA. CDR3 protein: CSVDQAGEKLFF. The DNA for the CDR3 is TGCAGCGTTGACCAGGCAGGGGAAAAACTGTTTTTT.

This clonotype was observed at least ten times. V gene TRBV20-1 combines with J gene TRBJ2-7, with D tentatively TRBD2 (6 bases). CDR1 is DFQATT and CDR2 is SNEGSKA in the germline V gene (reference sequence). The V gene lost 6 bases and the J gene lost 2 bases, with 14 bases spanning the gap. The CDR3 sequence is 13 residues long. This CDR3 reads CSANLGGPYEQYF. For the CDR3, the DNA is TGCAGTGCCAATTTGGGGGGACCCTACGAGCAGTACTTC.

CDR3 sequence: CSARGTGGHEQYF. In nucleotides, the CDR3 is TGCAGTGCTAGAGGAACAGGGGGCCACGAGCAGTACTTC. V and J are TRBV20-1 and TRBJ2-7, with 9 nucleotides matching TRBD1. The CDR3 loop spans 13 amino acids. V shed 1 base and J 5 bases; nucleotides not matched to a gene: 3. The V gene's germline CDR1 is DFQATT and CDR2 SNEGSKA (reference sequence).

This clonotype appeared a few times. The CDR3 sequence is CASGRQQGFSYEQYF. CDR3 sequence (DNA): TGTGCCAGCGGTCGTCAACAGGGGTTCTCCTACGAGCAGTACTTC. The rearrangement joins TRBV12-3 or TRBV12-4 to TRBJ2-7; 7 nucleotides agree with TRBD1. After removal of 8 bases from V and 0 bases from J, the junction contained 10 bases not matched to a gene. CDR3 size: 15 residues.

This clonotype has ten or more counts. The rearrangement joins TRBV6-2 or TRBV6-3 to TRBJ2-2; 7 bases agree with TRBD2. This CDR3 has 15 residues. Germline V CDR1 and CDR2: MNHEY, SVGEGT. Trimming removed 4 bases from V and 0 bases from J; junction bases left unmatched: 2. The CDR3 coding sequence is TGTGCCAGCAGTTGGGGACTAACGAACACCGGGGAGCTGTTTTTT. Amino acids: CASSWGLTNTGELFF.

The chain couples TRBV4-3 to TRBJ2-7; D tentatively fits TRBD1 or TRBD2 (5 bases each). CDR1 is LGHNA, CDR2 YSLEER, per germline. CDR3 length equals 13 residues. V lost 4 bases and J lost 4, with 11 bases in between. The CDR3 DNA sequence: TGCGCCAGCAGCCGAGGGGTGGAGTACGAGCAGTACTTC. This sequence encodes CASSRGVEYEQYF.

This clonotype came up a few times. The J gene is TRBJ2-3, the V gene TRBV20-1; possible D gene TRBD1, 7 bases. Germline V gene sequence: CDR1 DFQATT, CDR2 SNEGSKA (reference sequence). The CDR3 runs to 14 residues. The germline V and J ends were trimmed by 6 bases and 1 base, with 14 bases remaining between them. The CDR3 bases are TGCAGTGCGGAGGGGGCCCCTGGCACAGATACGCAGTATTTT. Encoded protein: CSAEGAPGTDTQYF.

The table lists this clonotype with many counts. The chain links TRBV11-2 to TRBJ2-1, with D unclear. Germline-derived CDR1 and CDR2 are SGHAT and FQNNGV. V shed 0 bases and J shed 3 bases, with 3 bases lying between them. The length of the CDR3 is 13 residues. This chain's CDR3 is CASSLEVYNEQFF. The CDR3 DNA follows: TGTGCCAGCAGCTTAGAGGTCTACAATGAGCAGTTCTTC.

This clonotype occurred a few times. The chain is built from TRBV7-2 and TRBJ1-5, with D possibly matching TRBD1 (6 bases). The V end was cut by 4 bases, the J end by 1 base, with 14 bases between. CDR3 size: 16 residues. CDR1 and CDR2 from the germline V gene are SGHTA and FQGNSA. CDR3 bases: TGTGCCAGCAGCTCGGTAGGGGGGCCGAGCAATCAGCCCCAGCATTTT. Amino acid sequence: CASSSVGGPSNQPQHF.

This clonotype occurred a few times. The gene calls are TRBV7-2 and TRBJ2-5; D is perhaps TRBD2 (7 bases). The CDR3 has 17 residues. Germline CDR1 reads SGHTA; CDR2 reads FQGNSA. The V end was cut by 6 bases, the J end by 3 bases, with 23 bases between. The CDR3 here is CASRRPRWGRGEETQYF. The CDR3, as DNA: TGTGCCAGCAGGCGCCCGCGATGGGGGAGGGGGGAAGAGACCCAGTACTTC.

The chain employs TRBV7-3 and TRBJ2-3, with 7 bases fitting TRBD2. The V and J ends lost 5 bases and 0 bases, in that order; junction bases with no gene match: 8. There are 16 residues in the CDR3. Germline V gene lookup returns CDR1 SGHTA and CDR2 FQGTGA. The CDR3 DNA follows: TGTGCCAGCAGCATGGGGGGGTCCACTAGCACAGATACGCAGTATTTT. Translating it yields CASSMGGSTSTDTQYF.